The rows below give T cell receptor beta chains drawn from one sample of a study of shared clonotypes between healthy human individuals. The repertoire was sequenced with immunoSEQ multiplex PCR; TCRdb's copy has only in-frame clones and lacks some. The table shows around 1.5 million clones, with approximately 98% occurring only once. The sequencing input was naive CD4+ T cells sorted from blood. The origin of the receptors is a man under 40 in good health. Both conserved end residues are part of each CDR3. A D gene is named only where the DNA matches it firmly. Clone size is shown for a subset of rows, as once, few, many or a class of expanded clone.

J,D,size,V,CDR3,DNA
TRBJ2-7,-,-,TRBV18,CASSESYEQYF,TGTGCCAGCTCGGAAAGCTACGAGCAGTACTTC
TRBJ2-1,TRBD2,-,TRBV6-4,CASSISTSTVNEQFF,TGTGCCAGCAGCATTTCGACTAGCACCGTAAATGAGCAGTTCTTC
TRBJ2-1,-,-,TRBV30,CASSLAEQFF,TGTGCCTCATCTTTGGCTGAGCAGTTCTTC
TRBJ2-1,-,-,TRBV11-2,CASSSRGAGTNYNEQFF,TGTGCCAGCAGCTCTAGAGGTGCAGGAACCAATTACAATGAGCAGTTCTTC
TRBJ2-1,-,-,TRBV27,CASSFVPGHLNNEQFF,TGTGCCAGCAGTTTCGTCCCGGGACACCTAAACAATGAGCAGTTCTTC
TRBJ2-3,-,-,TRBV29-1,CSVGGGFTDTQYF,TGCAGCGTTGGGGGTGGGTTCACAGATACGCAGTATTTT
TRBJ2-7,-,-,TRBV14,CASSRVRDYEQYF,TGTGCCAGCAGCCGTGTCAGGGACTACGAGCAGTACTTC
TRBJ2-5,TRBD1,-,TRBV5-1,CASSLERGRETQYF,TGCGCCAGCAGCTTGGAAAGGGGGCGTGAGACCCAGTACTTC
TRBJ2-1,-,-,TRBV5-1,CASSLPAPSYNEQFF,TGCGCCAGCAGCTTGCCGGCACCCTCCTACAATGAGCAGTTCTTC
TRBJ2-1,TRBD2,once,TRBV30,CAWSGRGNNEQFF,TGTGCCTGGAGTGGGCGGGGGAACAATGAGCAGTTCTTC
TRBJ1-5,-,-,TRBV6-6,CASSYSGKGQPQHF,TGTGCCAGCAGTTACTCGGGCAAGGGTCAGCCCCAGCATTTT
TRBJ2-1,-,-,TRBV7-2,CASSRNGQRLYNEQFF,TGTGCCAGCAGCCGAAACGGACAGCGATTATACAATGAGCAGTTCTTC
TRBJ2-3,-,-,TRBV6-5,CASTMTGGRADTQYF,TGTGCCAGCACTATGACAGGCGGGCGGGCAGATACGCAGTATTTT
TRBJ1-4,-,-,TRBV25-1,CASSLLLLGAEKLFF,TGTGCCAGCAGTTTGCTCTTGCTGGGGGCTGAAAAACTGTTTTTT
TRBJ2-3,TRBD1,-,TRBV10-1,CASSGRGRDTSTDTQYF,TGCGCCAGCAGTGGCAGGGGGCGCGACACTAGCACAGATACGCAGTATTTT
TRBJ2-3,-,-,TRBV4-1,CATQEFQYTDTQYF,TGCGCCACCCAGGAGTTTCAGTACACAGATACGCAGTATTTT
TRBJ1-1,-,-,TRBV12-5,CASGLGTSWGTEAFF,TGTGCTAGTGGTTTGGGGACATCTTGGGGCACTGAAGCTTTCTTT
TRBJ2-3,-,-,TRBV5-1,CASSLGQKSDTQYF,TGCGCCAGCAGCTTAGGTCAGAAGTCAGATACGCAGTATTTT
TRBJ1-1,-,-,TRBV19,CASSVARTEAFF,TGTGCCAGTAGTGTGGCAAGGACTGAAGCTTTCTTT
TRBJ2-7,-,once,TRBV28,CATKTREQYF,TGTGCCACTAAAACCCGCGAGCAGTACTTC
TRBJ2-7,-,once,TRBV7-9,CASSLALGPRYEQYF,TGTGCCAGCAGCTTAGCGTTAGGACCGCGGTACGAGCAGTACTTC
TRBJ1-5,-,-,TRBV21-1,CASPLKTQHF,TGTGCCAGCCCCCTAAAGACCCAGCATTTT
TRBJ2-7,TRBD2,-,TRBV5-4,CASSSPGLAGASSYEQYF,TGTGCCAGCAGCTCGCCGGGACTAGCGGGAGCATCCTCCTACGAGCAGTACTTC
TRBJ1-4,-,-,TRBV7-9,CASSSRVRSGNEKLFF,TGTGCCAGCAGCTCCCGCGTTCGGAGTGGGAATGAAAAACTGTTTTTT
TRBJ2-1,-,-,TRBV5-4,CASSLMNEQFF,TGTGCCAGCAGCTTGATGAATGAGCAGTTCTTC
TRBJ2-5,-,-,TRBV25-1,CASSDGLQETQYF,TGTGCCAGCAGTGACGGTCTACAAGAGACCCAGTACTTC
TRBJ2-7,TRBD2,-,TRBV30,CAWTTTSGRVYEQYF,TGTGCCTGGACCACCACTAGCGGGAGAGTCTACGAGCAGTACTTC
TRBJ2-5,-,-,TRBV18,CASSNERVETQYF,TGTGCCAGCTCAAACGAGAGAGTTGAGACCCAGTACTTC
TRBJ2-3,-,-,TRBV7-2,CASSPFGTGMDTQYF,TGTGCCAGCAGCCCATTTGGGACGGGTATGGATACGCAGTATTTT
TRBJ2-3,-,-,TRBV19,CASSIVRSGADTQYF,TGTGCCAGTAGTATAGTCCGGTCAGGGGCAGATACGCAGTATTTT
TRBJ2-1,-,once,TRBV5-4,CASSLAGVYNEQFF,TGTGCCAGCAGCTTGGCAGGGGTATACAATGAGCAGTTCTTC
TRBJ2-7,TRBD2,-,TRBV2,CASSAGRGRYEQYF,TGTGCCAGCAGTGCAGGGAGGGGAAGATACGAGCAGTACTTC
TRBJ2-3,TRBD2,-,TRBV4-2,CASSLPPGGTDTQYF,TGTGCCAGCAGCCTGCCCCCCGGGGGGACAGATACGCAGTATTTT
TRBJ2-7,TRBD1,-,TRBV30,CAWRWDREGEQYF,TGTGCCTGGAGATGGGACAGGGAAGGGGAGCAGTACTTC
TRBJ2-5,TRBD2,-,TRBV5-1,CASTLNSGRIETQYF,TGCGCCAGCACCCTAAATAGCGGGAGAATTGAGACCCAGTACTTC
TRBJ2-7,-,-,TRBV19,CASSLRLSYEQYF,TGTGCCAGTAGTCTCCGGCTCAGCTACGAGCAGTACTTC
TRBJ2-7,-,-,TRBV7-2,CASSAGVYEQYF,TGTGCCAGCAGCGCAGGGGTATACGAGCAGTACTTC
TRBJ2-7,-,-,TRBV15,CATSRGGVYEQYF,TGTGCCACCAGCAGAGGGGGGGTTTACGAGCAGTACTTC
TRBJ2-7,TRBD2,-,TRBV5-1,CASSFRLAGDEQYF,TGCGCCAGCAGCTTCAGGCTAGCGGGAGACGAGCAGTACTTC
TRBJ2-1,-,-,TRBV5-4,CASSWDRRVYNEQFF,TGTGCCAGCAGCTGGGACCGCAGGGTATACAATGAGCAGTTCTTC
TRBJ2-7,-,-,TRBV2,CASSVLAGSYEQYF,TGTGCCAGCAGTGTACTGGCGGGAAGCTACGAGCAGTACTTC
TRBJ2-2,-,-,TRBV15,CATSRDGTHTGELFF,TGTGCCACCAGCAGAGACGGGACCCACACCGGGGAGCTGTTTTTT
TRBJ1-1,-,-,TRBV7-9,CASSLKSNTEAFF,TGTGCCAGCAGCTTAAAATCGAACACTGAAGCTTTCTTT
TRBJ1-2,TRBD1,-,TRBV28,CASSSGTGNYGYTF,TGTGCCAGCAGTTCCGGGACAGGCAACTATGGCTACACCTTC
TRBJ2-7,TRBD1,-,TRBV27,CASSLDRGIFEQYF,TGTGCCAGCAGTTTGGACAGGGGCATTTTCGAGCAGTACTTC
TRBJ2-1,-,-,TRBV9,CASSVEGNSYNEQFF,TGTGCCAGCAGCGTAGAGGGTAACTCCTACAATGAGCAGTTCTTC
TRBJ1-2,-,-,TRBV28,CASSLDGVYGYTF,TGTGCCAGCAGTCTGGACGGAGTCTATGGCTACACCTTC
TRBJ2-7,TRBD2,once,TRBV30,CAWSEAIGLAGGEQYF,TGTGCCTGGAGCGAAGCCATTGGACTAGCGGGAGGCGAGCAGTACTTC
TRBJ2-3,-,-,TRBV18,CASSPYSPQGTQYF,TGTGCCAGCTCACCATACTCGCCCCAGGGTACGCAGTATTTT
TRBJ2-3,TRBD2,-,TRBV6-5,CASSYSGGAQYF,TGTGCCAGCAGTTACTCTGGGGGGGCGCAGTATTTT
TRBJ2-5,TRBD1,-,TRBV5-4,CASSLGGQGQTQYF,TGTGCCAGCAGCTTGGGGGGACAGGGCCAGACCCAGTACTTC
TRBJ2-7,-,-,TRBV6-5,CASSRGTVSYEQYF,TGTGCCAGCAGCCGGGGGACGGTTTCCTACGAGCAGTACTTC
TRBJ2-1,-,-,TRBV2,CASSEWRVRSYNEQFF,TGTGCCAGCAGTGAATGGAGGGTTAGGTCCTACAATGAGCAGTTCTTC
TRBJ1-2,-,-,TRBV6-5,CASSPLDRNYGYTF,TGTGCCAGCAGTCCCTTAGACAGGAACTATGGCTACACCTTC
TRBJ1-5,TRBD1,-,TRBV19,CASSLDRSNQPQHF,TGTGCCAGTAGCCTGGACAGGAGCAATCAGCCCCAGCATTTT
TRBJ1-5,-,-,TRBV28,CASGGANQPQHF,TGTGCCAGCGGAGGGGCCAATCAGCCCCAGCATTTT
TRBJ2-7,-,-,TRBV20-1,CSARRTHEQYF,TGCAGTGCTAGGAGGACCCACGAGCAGTACTTC
TRBJ2-2,TRBD1,once,TRBV27,CASTVTGGTGELFF,TGTGCCAGCACCGTGACAGGGGGCACCGGGGAGCTGTTTTTT
TRBJ1-5,-,-,TRBV4-1,CASSQDEGQPQHF,TGCGCCAGCAGCCAAGATGAAGGTCAGCCCCAGCATTTT
TRBJ2-7,-,-,TRBV6-6,CASSPGSPTYEQYF,TGTGCCAGCAGCCCCGGGTCCCCAACCTACGAGCAGTACTTC